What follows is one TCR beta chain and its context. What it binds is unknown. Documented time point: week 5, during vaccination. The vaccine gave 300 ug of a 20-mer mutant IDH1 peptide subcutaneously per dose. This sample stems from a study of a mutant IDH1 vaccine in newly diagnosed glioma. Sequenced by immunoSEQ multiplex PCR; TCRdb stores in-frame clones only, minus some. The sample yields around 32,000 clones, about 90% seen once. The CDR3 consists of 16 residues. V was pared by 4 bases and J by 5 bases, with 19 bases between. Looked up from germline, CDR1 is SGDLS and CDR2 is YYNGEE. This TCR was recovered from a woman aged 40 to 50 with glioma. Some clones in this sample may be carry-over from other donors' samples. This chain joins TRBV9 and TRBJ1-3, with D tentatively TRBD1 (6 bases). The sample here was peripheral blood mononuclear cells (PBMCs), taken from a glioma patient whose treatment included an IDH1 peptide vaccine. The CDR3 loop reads CASSSPRGLERNTIYF. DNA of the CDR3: TGTGCCAGCAGCAGCCCCAGGGGCCTGGAAAGAAACACCATATATTTT.